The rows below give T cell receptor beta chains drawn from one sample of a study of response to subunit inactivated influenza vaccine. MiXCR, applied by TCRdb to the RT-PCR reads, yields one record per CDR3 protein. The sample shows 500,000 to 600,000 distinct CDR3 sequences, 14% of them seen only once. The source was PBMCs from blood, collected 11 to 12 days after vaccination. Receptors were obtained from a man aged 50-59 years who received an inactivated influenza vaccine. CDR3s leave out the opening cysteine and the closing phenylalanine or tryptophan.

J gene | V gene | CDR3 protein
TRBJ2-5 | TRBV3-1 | ASSHGTGWETQY
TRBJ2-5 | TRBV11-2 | ASSLGMGSETQY
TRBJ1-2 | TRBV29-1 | SVYSGGLNYGYT
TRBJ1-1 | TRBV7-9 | ASSLMENTEAF
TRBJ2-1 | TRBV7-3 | ASSSSSRGSPV
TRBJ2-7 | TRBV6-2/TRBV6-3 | ASSQTYEQY
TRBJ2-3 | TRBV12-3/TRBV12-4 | ASSLTISSTDTQY
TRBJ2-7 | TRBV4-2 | ASSHPGGSIYEQY
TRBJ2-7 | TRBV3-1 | ASSQAGVAGTYEQY
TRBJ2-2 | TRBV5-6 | ASSIRTGGLTGELF
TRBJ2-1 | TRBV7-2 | AGGIGGFREQF
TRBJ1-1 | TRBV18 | ASSTKDGLNTEAF
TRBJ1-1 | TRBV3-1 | ASSQEARKTEAF
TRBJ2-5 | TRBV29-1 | SVEGGLAGVAETQY
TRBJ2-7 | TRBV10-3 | AISESMAGASYEQY
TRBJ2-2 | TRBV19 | ASSVSGSTGELF
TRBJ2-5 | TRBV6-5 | ASSYSMRTGTRETQY
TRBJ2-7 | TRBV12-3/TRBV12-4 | ASSRGQAYEQY
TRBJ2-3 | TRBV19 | ACSQGTDTQY
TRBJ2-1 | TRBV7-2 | ASSPSVGGGRYNEQF
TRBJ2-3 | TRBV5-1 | ASSLANTRGSDTQY
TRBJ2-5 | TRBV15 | ATSQAGQETQY